One and the same sample provided the 20 T cell receptor beta chains below, sequenced in a study of identical twins (dated by TCRdb to between 2015 and 2016). Libraries were constructed by 5' RACE. Sequencer: Illumina HiSeq 2000. Through fastp at Q25 and MiXCR, TCRdb rebuilt clones from the public reads, retaining in-frame beta chains. Identical CDR3 proteins give one entry, which carries the most common genes and DNA. For this sample there are 1.5 million to 2 million distinct CDR3 sequences; about 32% appear just once. The biggest ten clones account for roughly 0.3% of the sample. What was sequenced was cord blood. Source of these receptors: a newborn girl in good health.

A few counts support this clonotype. The CDR3 DNA reads as TGTGCCACCTGGACTAGCGGACGCACAGATACGCAGTATTTT. It encodes CATWTSGRTDTQYF. V is TRBV2 and J is TRBJ2-3; 10 bases are shared with TRBD2. Germline V gene sequence: CDR1 SNHLY, CDR2 FYNNEI. The CDR3 loop spans 14 amino acids. The V segment lost 10 bases and the J segment 1 base; nucleotides outside the gene matches: 5.

The rearrangement uses TRBV12-3 or TRBV12-4 and TRBJ2-7; 10 nucleotides agree with TRBD2. The CDR3 has 12 amino acids. The junction had 4 bases not matched to a gene; V was cut back by 11 bases and J by 3 bases. DNA of the CDR3: TGTGCCGGCGGACTAGCGGTCTACGAGCAGTACTTC. Translation gives CAGGLAVYEQYF.

The rearrangement joins TRBV5-1 to TRBJ2-2; D is ambiguous. Trimming pared 0 bases from V and 1 base from J, leaving 7 bases between. The CDR3 is made up of 15 amino acids. The germline V gene encodes CDR1 SGHRS and CDR2 YFSETQ. For the CDR3, the DNA is TGCGCCAGCAGCTTGGACCCTCTGAACACCGGGGAGCTGTTTTTT. Protein sequence: CASSLDPLNTGELFF.

This rearrangement joins TRBV12-3 or TRBV12-4 to TRBJ2-5; TRBD2 aligns across 14 bases. The CDR3 runs 17 residues. With V trimmed by 3 bases and J by 5 bases, 8 bases remained unmatched. CDR3 coding DNA: TGTGCCAGCAGTTTGAAAGGGACTAGCGGGGGTAGGGAGACCCAGTACTTC. This gives the protein CASSLKGTSGGRETQYF.

This clonotype has a count of ten or more. The chain links TRBV18 to TRBJ2-4; D unresolved. The CDR3 extends over 14 amino acids. Germline CDR1 KGHSH, CDR2 LQKENI. The germline V and J ends were trimmed by 0 bases and 2 bases, with 5 bases remaining between them. The CDR3 nucleotides are TGTGCCAGCTCACCACCGGGAACCAAAAACATTCAGTACTTC. The encoded protein is CASSPPGTKNIQYF.

This clonotype was detected ten times or more. Written as DNA, the CDR3 is TGTGCCAGCAGCTTTCGGGCCTCCTCCTACGAGCAGTACTTC. It is translated as CASSFRASSYEQYF. The chain uses TRBV11-1 and TRBJ2-7; D is undetermined. The V end lost 3 bases, the J end lost 0 bases, and 9 bases lay between the germline ends. Germline V gives CDR1 SGHAT, CDR2 FQDESV (reference sequence). This CDR3 region has 14 residues.

The V gene is TRBV2, the J gene TRBJ2-5, with 8 bases lining up with TRBD1. V trimming: 7 bases; J trimming: 11 bases; junction bases outside the gene matches: 21. The CDR3 has 16 residues. From germline, CDR1 is SNHLY and CDR2 FYNNEI. CDR3 in amino acids: CASISLRDRQNNEQYF. As DNA, the CDR3 is TGTGCCAGCATATCCCTCCGGGACAGGCAAAACAATGAGCAGTACTTC.

The CDR3 loop is CSARRGSYNEQFF. DNA of the CDR3: TGCAGTGCTAGGAGAGGGTCCTACAATGAGCAGTTCTTC. The gene calls are TRBV20-1 and TRBJ2-1; a possible D gene is TRBD2 (5 bases). Trimming took 3 bases from V and 1 from J, leaving 7 bases between them. Germline V gene sequence: CDR1 DFQATT, CDR2 SNEGSKA (reference sequence). This CDR3 spans 13 amino acids.

V usage is TRBV7-2 and J usage is TRBJ2-3; 11 bases line up with TRBD1. Germline lookup yields CDR1 SGHTA and CDR2 FQGNSA. There are 16 residues in the CDR3. Losses at the gene ends were 2 bases for V and 4 bases for J; bases not matched to a gene: 5. The CDR3: CASSLFRTGGADTQYF. The DNA for the CDR3 is TGTGCCAGCAGCTTATTTCGGACAGGGGGCGCAGATACGCAGTATTTT.

The chain joins TRBV5-1 to TRBJ1-6, with 9 bases identical to TRBD1. The CDR3 sequence is 16 residues long. Germline CDR1 is SGHRS and CDR2 is YFSETQ. The trim removed 4 bases at V and 7 bases at J, leaving 9 bases unmatched. CDR3: CASSTSGQGKNSPLHF. In DNA form, the CDR3 reads TGCGCCAGCAGCACCTCTGGACAGGGGAAAAATTCACCCCTCCACTTT.

This clonotype appeared a single time. The chain joins TRBV6-1 to TRBJ1-5; tentative D call: TRBD1 (6 bases). The CDR3 loop spans 14 amino acids. Germline assignment: CDR1 MNHNS and CDR2 SASEGT. The V and J ends lost 6 bases and 6 bases respectively, with 15 bases between them. The CDR3 sequence is CASSGGGGLQPQHF. The DNA of the CDR3 is TGTGCCAGCAGCGGAGGGGGGGGCCTTCAGCCCCAGCATTTT.

Comment on this clonotype: This may be a read error, as it is one base from a much larger clone. This rearrangement joins TRBV29-1 to TRBJ2-5; D could derive from TRBD1 or TRBD2 (5 bases each). CDR1 SQVTM and CDR2 ANQGSEA come from the germline V gene. V was trimmed by 6 bases and J by 11 bases, leaving 19 bases between them. The CDR3 has 12 amino acids. Here the CDR3 DNA reads TGCAGCGTCCACCGGGGCGGCAATGAGCAGTACTTC. Translated, it gives CSVHRGGNEQYF.

CDR3 nucleotide sequence: TGTGCCAGCAGTTTGTGGGGGGGGAAAACGCAGTATTTT. Its protein product is CASSLWGGKTQYF. This chain links TRBV27 with TRBJ2-3; 7 bases agree with TRBD2. The ends lost 3 bases at V and 9 bases at J; junction bases unmatched: 6. The CDR3 consists of 13 residues. Germline lookup yields CDR1 MNHEY and CDR2 SMNVEV (reference sequence).

This clonotype was detected a few times. Compared with germline, one end of the junction differs, possibly owing to a read error. The V call is TRBV7-9, the J call TRBJ1-4; 8 nucleotides agree with TRBD1. Germline loops: CDR1 SEHNR, CDR2 FQNEAQ (reference sequence). The length of the CDR3 is 15 residues. DNA for the CDR3: TGTGCCGGCAGCCCTCGGACAGGGCATAATGAAAAACTGTTTTTT. Protein sequence: CAGSPRTGHNEKLFF.

This clonotype was picked up a small number of times. DNA for the CDR3: TGTGCCAGCAGTTTATCGTCGGCCTATAATTCACCCCTCCACTTT. Residues: CASSLSSAYNSPLHF. The V gene is TRBV27, the J gene TRBJ1-6; D call uncertain. The V end was cut by 0 bases, the J end by 2 bases, with 5 bases between. Germline V gives CDR1 MNHEY, CDR2 SMNVEV (reference sequence). The CDR3 is 15 amino acids.

The V and J genes are TRBV2 and TRBJ2-1; the match to TRBD2 covers 7 bases. The CDR3 extends over 13 amino acids. Germline V lookup: CDR1 SNHLY, CDR2 FYNNEI. V shed 10 bases and J 0 bases; nucleotides not matched to a gene: 3. CDR3 sequence: CANGTTSYNEQFF. Here the CDR3 DNA reads TGTGCCAACGGGACTACCTCCTACAATGAGCAGTTCTTC.

There are many counts of this clonotype. The gene calls are TRBV7-2 and TRBJ2-4, with 7 bases aligning to TRBD1. From germline, CDR1 is SGHTA and CDR2 FQGNSA. V was clipped by 8 bases and J by 5 bases; unmatched bases: 12. The CDR3 length is 15 residues. DNA for the CDR3: TGTGCCAGCTCTCTTGCCCGCGACAGGGAAAACATTCAGTACTTC. This gives the protein CASSLARDRENIQYF.

This clonotype has just a few counts. The rearrangement joins TRBV24-1 to TRBJ2-1; D remains unclear. The CDR3 is made up of 14 amino acids. With 5 bases removed from V and 0 bases from J, the gap between germline ends came to 7 bases. CDR1 is KGHDR, CDR2 SFDVKD, per germline. CDR3 bases: TGTGCCACCAGTGCCCCGGGCTCCTACAATGAGCAGTTCTTC. The encoded protein is CATSAPGSYNEQFF.

The rearrangement links TRBV11-2 to TRBJ1-2; TRBD1 might be the D (5 bases). Germline loops: CDR1 SGHAT, CDR2 FQNNGV. V lost 1 base, J lost 4 bases, and 16 bases lay in between. The CDR3 loop spans 16 amino acids. CDR3 coding DNA: TGTGCCAGCAGCTTAGCCTTTCGACGGGACGGCTATGGCTACACCTTC. This codes for CASSLAFRRDGYGYTF.

Here the CDR3 reads CASSQGQSLNQPQHF. The CDR3 coding sequence is TGTGCCAGCAGCCAAGGACAGTCCCTCAATCAGCCCCAGCATTTT. This rearrangement joins TRBV3-1 to TRBJ1-5, with D maybe TRBD1 (5 bases). The CDR3 extends over 15 amino acids. Germline CDR1 reads LGHDT; CDR2 reads YNNKEL (reference sequence). Trimming pared 1 base from V and 3 bases from J, leaving 10 bases between. Looking up the rest from reference TRBV3-1 and TRBJ1-5 gives the full variable domain: DTAVSQTPKYLVTQMGNDKSIKCEQNLGHDTMYWYKQDSKKFLKIMFSYNNKELIINETVPNRFSPKSPDKAHLNLHINSLELGDSAVYFCASSQGQSLNQPQHFGDGTRLSIL.